The 25 T cell receptor beta chains below come from one sample, sequenced in a study of vaccination and CD4 T cells after COVID-19. Specified treatment: approximately nine-day PBMC culture with coronavirus spike peptide pools or control peptides (ViraFEST assay). The study sequenced cultured CD4+ T cell DNA using the Oncomine TCR Beta short-read assay. In TCRdb, the PCR reads were re-called with MiXCR into one record per CDR3 protein. This sample has 13,000 to 15,000 distinct CDR3 sequences, with about 70% found just once. These receptors have no known antigen. The sequencing input was CD4+ T cells from blood, cultured in vitro. Receptors were obtained from a human donor who had recovered from COVID-19.

In its sample, this clonotype was seen once. The rearrangement links TRBV6-1 to TRBJ1-2, with D unresolved. The germline V gene encodes CDR1 MNHNS and CDR2 SASEGT. The V end lost 6 bases, the J end lost 4 bases, and 9 bases lay between the germline ends. CDR3 length equals 12 residues. CDR3 in amino acids: CASSLGSYGYTF. The CDR3 region has the DNA TGTGCCAGCAGCCTAGGGAGCTATGGCTACACCTTC.

This clonotype was counted a few times. This chain links TRBV28 with TRBJ1-1; D perhaps matches TRBD1 (5 bases). Germline V CDR1 and CDR2: MDHEN, SYDVKM. There are 14 residues in the CDR3. V was pared by 6 bases and J by 11 bases, with 22 bases between. The CDR3 is CASSRTLTVYAAFF. DNA for the CDR3: TGTGCCAGCAGCCGAACCCTGACAGTGTATGCGGCTTTCTTT. Full variable domain (outside the CDR3, taken from reference TRBV28 and TRBJ1-1): DVKVTQSSRYLVKRTGEKVFLECVQDMDHENMFWYRQDPGLGLRLIYFSYDVKMKEKGDIPEGYSVSREKKERFSLILESASTNQTSMYLCASSRTLTVYAAFFGQGTRLTVV.

This chain links TRBV7-2 with TRBJ1-5; D may be TRBD1 (5 bases). V was shortened by 5 bases and J by 7 bases, with 12 bases between the two germline ends. The CDR3 extends over 13 amino acids. Germline-derived CDR1 and CDR2 are SGHTA and FQGNSA. CDR3 nucleotide sequence: TGTGCCAGCAGCCCAAGGTGGGGGCAGCCCCAGCATTTT. This gives the protein CASSPRWGQPQHF.

The chain recombines TRBV30 with TRBJ1-5, with D possibly being TRBD1 (6 bases). Germline values: CDR1 GTSNPN, CDR2 SVGIG (reference sequence). The V end lost 0 bases, the J end lost 0 bases, and 12 bases lay between the germline ends. The CDR3 loop spans 16 amino acids. Written as DNA, the CDR3 is TGTGCCTGGAGTGTGGGAGGGGGGTATAGCAATCAGCCCCAGCATTTT. It translates to CAWSVGGGYSNQPQHF. Complete variable domain (other parts from reference TRBV30 and TRBJ1-5): SQTIHQWPATLVQPVGSPLSLECTVEGTSNPNLYWYRQAAGRGLQLLFYSVGIGQISSEVPQNLSASRPQDRQFILSSKKLLLSDSGFYLCAWSVGGGYSNQPQHFGDGTRLSIL.

This chain joins TRBV29-1 and TRBJ2-3; D is ambiguous. The ends were cut back, 7 bases at V and 5 bases at J, with 10 bases in the middle. CDR1 SQVTM and CDR2 ANQGSEA come from the germline V gene. The CDR3 has 11 amino acids. The CDR3 protein is CSAILGDTQYF. CDR3 sequence (DNA): TGCAGCGCCATACTGGGAGATACGCAGTATTTT.

Only a few counts were recorded for this clonotype. This rearrangement joins TRBV20-1 to TRBJ2-1; 7 nucleotides match TRBD1. The V gene end was trimmed by 5 bases and the J gene end by 0 bases; junction bases not matched to a gene: 10. CDR3 length equals 16 residues. Germline V CDR1 and CDR2: DFQATT, SNEGSKA (reference sequence). The CDR3 DNA reads as TGCAGTGCTCCCAGGACAGGCCAAAGCTCCTACAATGAGCAGTTCTTC. This sequence encodes CSAPRTGQSSYNEQFF.

The rearrangement uses TRBV6-5 and TRBJ2-2, with 7 bases aligning to TRBD1. Per germline, CDR1 MNHEY and CDR2 SVGAGI. The CDR3 runs 17 residues. Trimming cost V 3 bases and J 5 bases; bases outside gene matches: 12. The CDR3 nucleotides are TGTGCCAGCAGTTATCGAAGGACAGGTCAAACAACCGGGGAGCTGTTTTTT. Protein product: CASSYRRTGQTTGELFF.

The chain joins TRBV20-1 to TRBJ2-7, with 8 bases identical to TRBD1. CDR1 is DFQATT and CDR2 is SNEGSKA in the germline V gene (reference sequence). The V and J ends lost 7 bases and 6 bases, in that order; junction bases with no gene match: 17. The CDR3 sequence is 15 residues long. The CDR3 nucleotides read TGCAGTGTCCCACAGTCCGGGACAGGTCTCGGCGAGCAGTACTTC. It translates to CSVPQSGTGLGEQYF.

The V gene is TRBV18, the J gene TRBJ2-5; no definite D call. CDR3 length: 15 amino acids. V lost 2 bases and J 1 base, leaving 11 bases between the germline ends. Looked up from germline, CDR1 is KGHSH and CDR2 is LQKENI. The CDR3 spells CASSPTPRTQETQYF. The CDR3 DNA is TGTGCCAGCTCACCAACCCCTAGAACCCAAGAGACCCAGTACTTC.

This clonotype was seen only once. The genes are TRBV21-1 and TRBJ2-3; the table's D call, TRBD2, was not checked against the DNA. TRBV21-1 is classified as a pseudogene. This CDR3 is built from 16 residues. The CDR3 protein is CASSKKSAGSEDTQYF. The DNA for the CDR3 is TGTGCCAGCAGCAAAAAATCGGCGGGGTCCGAAGATACGCAGTATTTT.

In this sample, this clonotype turned up a few times. This CDR3 is CSAPVDRGYTF. The CDR3 bases are TGCAGTGCCCCGGTGGATAGGGGCTACACCTTC. This rearrangement joins TRBV20-1 to TRBJ1-2; no clear D. The length of the CDR3 is 11 residues. The germline V and J ends were trimmed by 6 bases and 8 bases, with 13 bases remaining between them. Germline V gives CDR1 DFQATT, CDR2 SNEGSKA (reference sequence).

The chain carries TRBV7-2 and TRBJ2-1, with D tentatively TRBD2 (7 bases). The germline V gene has CDR1 SGHTA and CDR2 FQGNSA. Trimming removed 5 bases at V and 7 bases at J, with 21 bases between. This CDR3 is 16 amino acids long. The CDR3 spells CASSRRGAGLGNEQFF. CDR3 nucleotide sequence: TGTGCCAGCAGCCGCCGGGGGGCGGGCCTAGGGAATGAGCAGTTCTTC.

The chain links TRBV6-2 or TRBV6-3 to TRBJ1-6; TRBD1 might be the D (6 bases). CDR1 is MNHEY, CDR2 SVGEGT, per germline. This CDR3 spans 15 amino acids. Trimming left V 6 bases short and J 7 bases short, with 16 bases between. This CDR3 is CASSSATGLNSPLHF. In DNA form, the CDR3 reads TGTGCCAGCAGCAGTGCTACAGGGTTGAATTCACCCCTCCACTTT.

The chain uses TRBV15 and TRBJ2-3, with TRBD1 matching 7 bases. The CDR3 contains 16 residues. Trimming at V came to 3 bases and at J to 0 bases, leaving 6 bases not matched to a gene. CDR1 and CDR2 (germline): LNHNV, YYDKDF (reference sequence). The CDR3 reads CATSRGEGQSTDTQYF. As DNA, the CDR3 is TGTGCCACCAGCAGGGGAGAGGGACAGAGCACAGATACGCAGTATTTT.

This clonotype has just one count. The genes are TRBV7-3 and TRBJ2-7, with D uncertain. CDR3 size: 15 residues. Trimming took off 4 bases at V and 3 bases at J, with 16 bases between the two ends. Per germline, CDR1 SGHTA and CDR2 FQGTGA. The DNA of the CDR3 is TGTGCCAGCAGCTGGAAGGGTTCGGCCGTCTACGAGCAGTACTTC. Its translation is CASSWKGSAVYEQYF.

This clonotype has only one observation. The chain couples TRBV7-6 to TRBJ2-7; D is unresolved. Between the trimmed V and J ends, which lost 1 base and 0 bases, there was a span of 10 bases. This CDR3 is 15 amino acids long. CDR1 is SGHVS, CDR2 FNYEAQ, per germline. The CDR3 sequence is CASSLEIQSSYEQYF. The CDR3, as DNA: TGTGCCAGCAGCTTAGAAATTCAGAGCTCCTACGAGCAGTACTTC.

The count of this clonotype is one. The rearrangement joins TRBV7-9 to TRBJ2-5, with TRBD2 matching 10 bases. Looked up from germline, CDR1 is SEHNR and CDR2 is FQNEAQ (reference sequence). The CDR3 totals 16 residues. Germline trimming cut 5 bases from V and 1 base from J; bases unmatched to any gene: 7. Here the CDR3 reads CASSQGTSVFQETQYF. In nucleotides, the CDR3 is TGTGCCAGCAGCCAAGGGACTAGCGTTTTCCAAGAGACCCAGTACTTC.

J is TRBJ1-5 and V is TRBV6-1, with 8 positions matching TRBD1. The CDR3 is made up of 13 amino acids. Trimming at V came to 6 bases and at J to 4 bases, leaving 2 bases not matched to a gene. Per germline, CDR1 MNHNS and CDR2 SASEGT. CDR3 nucleotide sequence: TGTGCCAGCAGGGACAGGGCGAATCAGCCCCAGCATTTT. Residues: CASRDRANQPQHF.

V is TRBV19 and J is TRBJ1-2, with no clear D. The V gene's germline CDR1 is LNHDA and CDR2 SQIVND (reference sequence). V dropped 4 bases and J dropped 2 bases, with 11 bases sitting between them. This CDR3 region has 14 residues. Written as DNA, the CDR3 is TGTGCCAGTAGTAGGGCAACCACCAACTATGGCTACACCTTC. This translates into CASSRATTNYGYTF.

The chain joins TRBV20-1 to TRBJ2-1, with 10 positions matching TRBD2. CDR3 length equals 15 residues. Trimming removed 6 bases from V and 5 bases from J; junction bases left unmatched: 10. The germline V gene encodes CDR1 DFQATT and CDR2 SNEGSKA (reference sequence). The CDR3, as DNA: TGCAGTGCACACGGGGCTAGCGGGAGCCACAATGAGCAGTTCTTC. This gives the protein CSAHGASGSHNEQFF.

The genes are TRBV12-3 or TRBV12-4 and TRBJ2-1, with TRBD1 identical over 7 bases. The CDR3 totals 12 residues. V was clipped by 7 bases and J by 7 bases; unmatched bases: 4. As DNA, the CDR3 is TGTGCCAGCACAAGACAGGGAAATGAGCAGTTCTTC. This translates into CASTRQGNEQFF.

This clonotype showed up just once. The gene calls are TRBV30 and TRBJ1-1; D gene uncertain. Germline-derived CDR1 and CDR2 are GTSNPN and SVGIG (reference sequence). The CDR3 consists of 14 residues. Trimming took 2 bases from V and 1 from J, leaving 11 bases between them. This CDR3 is CAWSPRRGNTEAFF. The DNA of the CDR3 is TGTGCCTGGAGTCCCCGACGAGGGAACACTGAAGCTTTCTTT. The complete variable domain, with remaining parts taken from reference TRBV30 and TRBJ1-1, reads SQTIHQWPATLVQPVGSPLSLECTVEGTSNPNLYWYRQAAGRGLQLLFYSVGIGQISSEVPQNLSASRPQDRQFILSSKKLLLSDSGFYLCAWSPRRGNTEAFFGQGTRLTVV.

The chain carries TRBV20-1 and TRBJ2-3; possibly TRBD1 for D (6 bases). Germline CDR1 DFQATT, CDR2 SNEGSKA (reference sequence). The CDR3 is made up of 14 amino acids. Trimming removed 0 bases at V and 1 base at J, with 8 bases between. The CDR3 DNA reads TGCAGTGCTAGAGACAGGGGACGCACAGATACGCAGTATTTT. It encodes CSARDRGRTDTQYF.

This sequence joins TRBV24-1 and TRBJ2-5, with 8 nucleotides matching TRBD2. The germline gives CDR1 KGHDR, CDR2 SFDVKD. The junction had 11 bases not matched to a gene; V was cut back by 2 bases and J by 4 bases. The CDR3 is made up of 17 amino acids. The CDR3, as DNA: TGTGCCACCAGTGATTGGCGACCGGGACTAGTTTCAGAGACCCAGTACTTC. Translated, it gives CATSDWRPGLVSETQYF.

The genes are TRBV15 and TRBJ2-5; D is undetermined. Trimming removed 3 bases at V and 5 bases at J, with 13 bases between. The CDR3 sequence is 14 residues long. Germline loops: CDR1 LNHNV, CDR2 YYDKDF (reference sequence). In nucleotides, the CDR3 is TGTGCCACCAGCAGGACACGGCAAGGGGAGACCCAGTACTTC. Its translation: CATSRTRQGETQYF.